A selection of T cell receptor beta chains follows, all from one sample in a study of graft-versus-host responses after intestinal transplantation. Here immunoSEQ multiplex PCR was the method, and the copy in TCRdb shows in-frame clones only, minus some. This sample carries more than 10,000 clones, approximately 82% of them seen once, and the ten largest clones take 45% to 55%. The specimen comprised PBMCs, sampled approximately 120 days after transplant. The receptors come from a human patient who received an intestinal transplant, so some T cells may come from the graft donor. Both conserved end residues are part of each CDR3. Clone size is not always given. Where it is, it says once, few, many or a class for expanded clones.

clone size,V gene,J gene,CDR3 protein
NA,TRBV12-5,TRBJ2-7,CASGLGNGEQYF
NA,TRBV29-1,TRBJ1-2,CSVPGGAGFDYGYTF
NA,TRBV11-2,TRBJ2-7,CASSLTSEQYF
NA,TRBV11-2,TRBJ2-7,CASSFTGTGVNEQYF
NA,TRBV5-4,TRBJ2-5,CASSSGLGGGQETQYF
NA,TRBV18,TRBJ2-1,CASSLTGLAGGATYNEQFF
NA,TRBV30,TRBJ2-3,CAWRPRGHTQYF
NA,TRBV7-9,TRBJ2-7,CASSLQGAGEQYF
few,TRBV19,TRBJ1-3,CASLQVSGNTIYF
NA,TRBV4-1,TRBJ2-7,CASSLGQVSSYEQYF
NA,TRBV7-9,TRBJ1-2,CASSLGDRENYGYTF
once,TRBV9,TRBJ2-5,CASSVGGQETQYF
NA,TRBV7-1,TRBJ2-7,CASGDGDTYEQYF
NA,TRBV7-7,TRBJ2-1,CASSLAGGAYNEQFF
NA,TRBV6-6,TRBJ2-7,CASSYSGGGNYEQYF
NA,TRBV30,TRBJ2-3,CAWLPGTSGRLRDTDTQYF
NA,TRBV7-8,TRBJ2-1,CASSLAGSEQFF
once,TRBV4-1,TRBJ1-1,CASSQGRLTESGAFF
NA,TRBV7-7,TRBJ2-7,CASSKTSGTTGRREQYF
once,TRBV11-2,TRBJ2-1,CASSLQRTPYNEQFF
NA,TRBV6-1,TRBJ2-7,CASSADRGRKDEQYF
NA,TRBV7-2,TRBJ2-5,CASRPTGIVYQETQYF
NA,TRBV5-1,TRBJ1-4,CASSPRDPSTNEKLFF
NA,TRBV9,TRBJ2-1,CASSLSPAGRGSNEQFF
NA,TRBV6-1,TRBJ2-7,CASSLAGGTYYEQYF
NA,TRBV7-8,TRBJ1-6,CASSPDRANSPLHF
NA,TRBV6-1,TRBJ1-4,CASVTGANNEKLFF
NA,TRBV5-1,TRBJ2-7,CASSSGQVGYEQYF
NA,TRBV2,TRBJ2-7,CASRKRTSDSEQYF
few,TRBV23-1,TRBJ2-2,CASSQSLGGNTGELFF
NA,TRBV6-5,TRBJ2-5,CASSYSVSRTETQYF
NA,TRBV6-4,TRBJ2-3,CASSDSLGSTDTQYF
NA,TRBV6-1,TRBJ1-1,CASSDPGTGGKWVTEAFF
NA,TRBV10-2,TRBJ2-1,CASKTGTRYNEQFF
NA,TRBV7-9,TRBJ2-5,CASSLGRTGGQETQYF
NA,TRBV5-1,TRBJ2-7,CASSTRPLSGSSYEQYF
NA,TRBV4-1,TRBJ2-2,CASSQGLTGELFF
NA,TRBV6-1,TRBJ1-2,CASSGDRGLHYGYTF
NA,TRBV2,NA,CASSEVGGDSYEQYF
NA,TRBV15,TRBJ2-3,CATSREREGTDTQYF
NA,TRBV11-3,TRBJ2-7,CASSLVISYEQYF
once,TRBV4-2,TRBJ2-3,CASNPSQWGTDTQYF
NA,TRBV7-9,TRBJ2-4,CASSLFHAKNIQYF
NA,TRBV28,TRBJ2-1,CAGRAGGSTYNEQFF